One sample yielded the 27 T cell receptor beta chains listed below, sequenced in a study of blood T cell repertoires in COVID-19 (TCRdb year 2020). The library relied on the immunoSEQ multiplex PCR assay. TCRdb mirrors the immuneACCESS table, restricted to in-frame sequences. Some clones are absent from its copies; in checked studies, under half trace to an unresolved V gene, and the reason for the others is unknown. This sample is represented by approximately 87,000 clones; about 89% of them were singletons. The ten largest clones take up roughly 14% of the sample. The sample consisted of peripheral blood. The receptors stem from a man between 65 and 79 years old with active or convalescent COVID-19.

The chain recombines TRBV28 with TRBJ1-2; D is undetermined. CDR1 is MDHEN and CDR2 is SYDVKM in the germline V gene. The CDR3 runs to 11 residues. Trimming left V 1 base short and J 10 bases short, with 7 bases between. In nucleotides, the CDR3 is TGTGCCAGCAGTTTATTTGTACACTACACCTTC. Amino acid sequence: CASSLFVHYTF.

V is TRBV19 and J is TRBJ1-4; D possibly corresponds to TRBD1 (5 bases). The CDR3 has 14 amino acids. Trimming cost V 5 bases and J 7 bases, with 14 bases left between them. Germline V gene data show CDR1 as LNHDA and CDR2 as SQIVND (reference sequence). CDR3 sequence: CASSVTGAPEKLFF. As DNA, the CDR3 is TGTGCCAGTAGTGTCACAGGAGCACCTGAAAAACTGTTTTTT.

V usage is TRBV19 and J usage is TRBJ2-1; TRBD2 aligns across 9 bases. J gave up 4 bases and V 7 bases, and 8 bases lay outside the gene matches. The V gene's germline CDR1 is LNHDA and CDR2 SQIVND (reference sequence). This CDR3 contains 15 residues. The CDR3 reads CASKSGTSRYNEQFF. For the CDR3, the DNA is TGTGCCAGTAAATCCGGGACTAGCAGATACAATGAGCAGTTCTTC.

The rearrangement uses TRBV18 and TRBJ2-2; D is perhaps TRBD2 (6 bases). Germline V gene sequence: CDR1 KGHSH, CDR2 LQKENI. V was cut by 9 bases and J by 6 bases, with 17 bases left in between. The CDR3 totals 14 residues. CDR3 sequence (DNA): TGTGCCAGTATTGACCGATCGGGGGCCGGGGAGCTGTTTTTT. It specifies CASIDRSGAGELFF.

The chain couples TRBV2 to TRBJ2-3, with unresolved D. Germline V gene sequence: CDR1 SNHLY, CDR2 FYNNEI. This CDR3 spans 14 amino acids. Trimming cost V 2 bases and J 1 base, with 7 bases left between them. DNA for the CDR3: TGTGCCAGCAGTGAAATAATTGGCACAGATACGCAGTATTTT. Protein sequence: CASSEIIGTDTQYF.

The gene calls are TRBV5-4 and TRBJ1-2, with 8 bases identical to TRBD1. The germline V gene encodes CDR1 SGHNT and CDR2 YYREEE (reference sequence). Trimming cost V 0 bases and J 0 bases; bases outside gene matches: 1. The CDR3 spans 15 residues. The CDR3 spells CASSLEGQANYGYTF. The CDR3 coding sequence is TGTGCCAGCAGCTTGGAGGGACAGGCTAACTATGGCTACACCTTC.

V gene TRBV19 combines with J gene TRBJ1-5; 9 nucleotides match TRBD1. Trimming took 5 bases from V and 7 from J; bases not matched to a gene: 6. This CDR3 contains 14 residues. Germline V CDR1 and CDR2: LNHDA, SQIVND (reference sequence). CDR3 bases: TGTGCCAGTAGTCCGGGACAGGGTGCACAGCCCCAGCATTTT. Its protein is CASSPGQGAQPQHF.

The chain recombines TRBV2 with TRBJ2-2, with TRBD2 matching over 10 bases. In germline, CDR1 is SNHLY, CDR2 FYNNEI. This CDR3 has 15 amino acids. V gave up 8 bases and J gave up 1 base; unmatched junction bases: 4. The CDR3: CASSWTSGNTGELFF. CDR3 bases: TGTGCCAGCTCCTGGACTAGCGGGAACACCGGGGAGCTGTTTTTT.

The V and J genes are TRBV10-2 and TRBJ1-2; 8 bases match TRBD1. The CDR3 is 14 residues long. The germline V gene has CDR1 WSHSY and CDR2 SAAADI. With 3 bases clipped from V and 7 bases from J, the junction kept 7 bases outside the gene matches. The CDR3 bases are TGCGCCAGCAGTGAACAGGGGGGGGTTAGTGGCTACACCTTC. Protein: CASSEQGGVSGYTF.

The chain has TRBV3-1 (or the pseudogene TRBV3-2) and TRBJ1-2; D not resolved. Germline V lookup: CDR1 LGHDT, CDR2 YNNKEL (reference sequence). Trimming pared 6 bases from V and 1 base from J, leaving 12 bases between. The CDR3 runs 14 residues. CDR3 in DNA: TGTGCCAGCAGAGGGCTGGGGAGTAACTATGGCTACACCTTC. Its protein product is CASRGLGSNYGYTF.

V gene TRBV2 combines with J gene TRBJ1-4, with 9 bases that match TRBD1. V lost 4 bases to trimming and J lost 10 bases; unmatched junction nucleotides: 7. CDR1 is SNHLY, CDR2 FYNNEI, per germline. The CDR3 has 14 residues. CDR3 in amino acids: CASSAGDRVGKLFF. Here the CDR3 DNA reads TGTGCCAGCAGTGCCGGGGACAGGGTGGGAAAACTGTTTTTT.

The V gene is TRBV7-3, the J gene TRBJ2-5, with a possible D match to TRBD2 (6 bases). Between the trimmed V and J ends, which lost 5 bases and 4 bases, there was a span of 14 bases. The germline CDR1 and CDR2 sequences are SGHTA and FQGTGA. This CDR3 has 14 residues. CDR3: CASSPTAGRETQYF. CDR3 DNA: TGTGCCAGCAGCCCTACTGCGGGGAGAGAGACCCAGTACTTC.

The CDR3 DNA reads as TGTGCCAGCAGCCAGGGGACAGGTTCGCAAGGAGATACGCAGTATTTT. Residues: CASSQGTGSQGDTQYF. The chain joins TRBV4-2 to TRBJ2-3; TRBD1 matches 8 bases. Trimming at V came to 3 bases and at J to 5 bases, leaving 10 bases not matched to a gene. Germline V gives CDR1 LGHNA, CDR2 YNFKEQ. The CDR3 has 16 amino acids.

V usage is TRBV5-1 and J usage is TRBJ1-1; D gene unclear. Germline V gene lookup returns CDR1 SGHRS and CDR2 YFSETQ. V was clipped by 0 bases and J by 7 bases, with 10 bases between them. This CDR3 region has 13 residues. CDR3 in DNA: TGCGCCAGCAGCTTGGGCTCAGTTGATGAAGCTTTCTTT. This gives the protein CASSLGSVDEAFF.

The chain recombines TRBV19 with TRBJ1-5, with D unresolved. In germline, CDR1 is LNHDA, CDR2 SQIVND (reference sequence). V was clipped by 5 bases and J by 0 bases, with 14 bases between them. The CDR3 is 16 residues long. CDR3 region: CASSPRRGDSNQPQHF. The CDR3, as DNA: TGTGCCAGTAGTCCCCGAAGAGGAGATAGCAATCAGCCCCAGCATTTT. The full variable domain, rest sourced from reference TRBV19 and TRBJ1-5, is DGGITQSPKYLFRKEGQNVTLSCEQNLNHDAMYWYRQDPGQGLRLIYYSQIVNDFQKGDIAEGYSVSREKKESFPLTVTSAQKNPTAFYLCASSPRRGDSNQPQHFGDGTRLSIL.

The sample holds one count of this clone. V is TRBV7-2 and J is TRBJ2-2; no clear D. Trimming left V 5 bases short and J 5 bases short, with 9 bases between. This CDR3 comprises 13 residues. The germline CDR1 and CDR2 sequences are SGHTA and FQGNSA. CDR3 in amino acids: CASSRSWTGELFF. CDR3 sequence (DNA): TGTGCCAGCAGCCGGAGTTGGACCGGGGAGCTGTTTTTT.

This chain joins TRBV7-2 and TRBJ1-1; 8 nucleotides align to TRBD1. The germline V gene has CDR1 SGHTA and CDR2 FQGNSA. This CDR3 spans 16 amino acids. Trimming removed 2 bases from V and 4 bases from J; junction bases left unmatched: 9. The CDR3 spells CASSLQGAGIGTEAFF. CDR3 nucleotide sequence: TGTGCCAGCAGCTTACAGGGGGCGGGTATAGGCACTGAAGCTTTCTTT.

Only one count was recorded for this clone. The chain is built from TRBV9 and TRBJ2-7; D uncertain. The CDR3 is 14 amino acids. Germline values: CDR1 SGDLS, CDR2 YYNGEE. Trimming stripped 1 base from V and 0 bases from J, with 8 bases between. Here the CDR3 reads CASSVKQSSYEQYF. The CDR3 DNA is TGTGCCAGCAGCGTAAAACAGAGCTCCTACGAGCAGTACTTC. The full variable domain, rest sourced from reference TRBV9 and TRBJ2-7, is DSGVTQTPKHLITATGQRVTLRCSPRSGDLSVYWYQQSLDQGLQFLIQYYNGEERAKGNILERFSAQQFPDLHSELNLSSLELGDSALYFCASSVKQSSYEQYFGPGTRLTVT.

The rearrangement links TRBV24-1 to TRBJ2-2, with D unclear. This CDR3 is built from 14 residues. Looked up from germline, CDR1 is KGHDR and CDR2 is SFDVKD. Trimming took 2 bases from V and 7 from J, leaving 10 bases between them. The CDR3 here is CATSDYPRDGELFF. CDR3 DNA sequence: TGTGCCACCAGTGATTACCCGAGAGACGGGGAGCTGTTTTTT.

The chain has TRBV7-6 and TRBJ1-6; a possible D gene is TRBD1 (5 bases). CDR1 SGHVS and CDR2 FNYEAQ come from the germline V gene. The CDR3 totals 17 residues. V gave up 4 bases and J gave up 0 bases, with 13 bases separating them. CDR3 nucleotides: TGTGCCAGCAGCTCGGGGACTATTAGCTCCTATAATTCACCCCTCCACTTT. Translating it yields CASSSGTISSYNSPLHF.

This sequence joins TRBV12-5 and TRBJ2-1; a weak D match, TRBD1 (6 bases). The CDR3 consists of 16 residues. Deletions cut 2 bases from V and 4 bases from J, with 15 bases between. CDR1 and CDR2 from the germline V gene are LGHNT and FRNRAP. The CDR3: CASGLSTGTPYNEQFF. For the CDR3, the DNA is TGTGCTAGTGGTTTGTCAACAGGGACCCCTTACAATGAGCAGTTCTTC.

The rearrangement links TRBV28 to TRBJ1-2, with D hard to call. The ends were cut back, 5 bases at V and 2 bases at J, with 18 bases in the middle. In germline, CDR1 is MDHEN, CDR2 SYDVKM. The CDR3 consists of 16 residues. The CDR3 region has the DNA TGTGCCAGCAGTCCCAGAGACCTAGAGACCAACTATGGCTACACCTTC. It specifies CASSPRDLETNYGYTF.

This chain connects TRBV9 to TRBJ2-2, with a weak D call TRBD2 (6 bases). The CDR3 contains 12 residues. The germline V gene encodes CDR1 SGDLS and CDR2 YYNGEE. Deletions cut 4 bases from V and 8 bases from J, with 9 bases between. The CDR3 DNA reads TGTGCCAGCAGCCTGGGACTTGGGGAGCTGTTTTTT. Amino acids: CASSLGLGELFF.

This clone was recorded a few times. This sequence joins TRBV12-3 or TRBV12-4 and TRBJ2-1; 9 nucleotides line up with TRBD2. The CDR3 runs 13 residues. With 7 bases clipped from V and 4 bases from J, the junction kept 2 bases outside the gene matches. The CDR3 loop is CASTLAGYNEQFF. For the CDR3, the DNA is TGTGCCAGCACCCTAGCGGGGTACAATGAGCAGTTCTTC.

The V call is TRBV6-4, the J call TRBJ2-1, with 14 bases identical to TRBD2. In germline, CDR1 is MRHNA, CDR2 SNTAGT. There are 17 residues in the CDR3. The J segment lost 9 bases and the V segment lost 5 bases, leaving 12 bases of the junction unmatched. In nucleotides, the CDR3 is TGTGCCAGCAGTCCTGAAGGGACTAGCGGGAGTTCGAGTGAGCAGTTCTTC. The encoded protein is CASSPEGTSGSSSEQFF.

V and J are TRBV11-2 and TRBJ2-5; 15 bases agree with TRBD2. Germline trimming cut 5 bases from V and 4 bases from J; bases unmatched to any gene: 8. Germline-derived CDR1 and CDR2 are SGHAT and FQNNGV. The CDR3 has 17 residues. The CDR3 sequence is CASSPRTSGRALETQYF. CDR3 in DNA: TGTGCCAGCAGCCCAAGGACTAGCGGGAGGGCCTTAGAGACCCAGTACTTC.

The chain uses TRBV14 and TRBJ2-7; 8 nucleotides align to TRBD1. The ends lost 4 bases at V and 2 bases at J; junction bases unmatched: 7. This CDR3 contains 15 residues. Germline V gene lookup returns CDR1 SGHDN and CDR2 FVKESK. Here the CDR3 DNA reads TGTGCCAGCAGCCGATCGACAGGGGTGACCTACGAGCAGTACTTC. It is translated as CASSRSTGVTYEQYF.